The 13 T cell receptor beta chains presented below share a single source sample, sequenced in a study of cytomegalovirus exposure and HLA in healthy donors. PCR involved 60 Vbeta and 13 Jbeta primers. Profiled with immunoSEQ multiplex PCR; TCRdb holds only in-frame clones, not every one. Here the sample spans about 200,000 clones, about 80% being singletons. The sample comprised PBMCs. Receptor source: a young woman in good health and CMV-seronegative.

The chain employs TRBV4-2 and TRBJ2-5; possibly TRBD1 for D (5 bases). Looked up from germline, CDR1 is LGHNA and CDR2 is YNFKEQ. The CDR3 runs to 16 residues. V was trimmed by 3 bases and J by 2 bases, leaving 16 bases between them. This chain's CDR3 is CASSQERGLIQETQYF. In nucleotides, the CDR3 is TGTGCCAGCAGCCAGGAAAGGGGATTAATACAAGAGACCCAGTACTTC.

CDR3 residues: CASSLGEVSTDTQYF. In DNA form, the CDR3 reads TGCGCCAGCAGCTTGGGCGAGGTTAGCACAGATACGCAGTATTTT. The chain uses TRBV5-1 and TRBJ2-3; D remains unclear. The CDR3 has 15 amino acids. Germline lookup yields CDR1 SGHRS and CDR2 YFSETQ. V was cut by 0 bases and J by 0 bases, with 8 bases left in between.

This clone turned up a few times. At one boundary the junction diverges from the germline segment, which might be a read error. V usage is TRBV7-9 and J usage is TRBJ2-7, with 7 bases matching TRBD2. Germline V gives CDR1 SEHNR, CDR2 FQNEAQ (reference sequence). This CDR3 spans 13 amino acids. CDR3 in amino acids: CSSSFSGSYEQYF. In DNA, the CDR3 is TGTTCCAGCAGCTTTAGCGGGTCCTACGAGCAGTACTTC.

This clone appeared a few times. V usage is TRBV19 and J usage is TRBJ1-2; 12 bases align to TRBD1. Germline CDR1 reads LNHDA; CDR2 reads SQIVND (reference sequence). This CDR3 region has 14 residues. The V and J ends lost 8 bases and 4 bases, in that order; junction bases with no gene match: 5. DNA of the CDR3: TGTGCCAGTGACGGGACAGGGGGCCCCTATGGCTACACCTTC. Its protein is CASDGTGGPYGYTF.

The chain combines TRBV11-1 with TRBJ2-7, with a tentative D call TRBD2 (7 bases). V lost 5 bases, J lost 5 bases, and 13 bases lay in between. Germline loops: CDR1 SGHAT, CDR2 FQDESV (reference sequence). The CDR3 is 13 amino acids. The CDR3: CASSRAGADEQYF. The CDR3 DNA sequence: TGTGCCAGCAGCCGGGCGGGGGCGGACGAGCAGTACTTC.

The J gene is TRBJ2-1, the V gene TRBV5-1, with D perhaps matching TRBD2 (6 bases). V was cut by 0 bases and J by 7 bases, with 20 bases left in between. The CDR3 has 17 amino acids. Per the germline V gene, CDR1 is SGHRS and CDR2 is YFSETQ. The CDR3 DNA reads TGCGCCAGCAGCTTGGCCGGGGTCGGGAGTCTTCGTAATGAGCAGTTCTTC. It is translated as CASSLAGVGSLRNEQFF.

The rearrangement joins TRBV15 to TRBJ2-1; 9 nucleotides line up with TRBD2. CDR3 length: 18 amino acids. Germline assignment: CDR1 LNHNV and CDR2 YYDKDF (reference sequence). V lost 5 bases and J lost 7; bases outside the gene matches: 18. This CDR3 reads CATSGFSTGLASWNEQFF. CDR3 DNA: TGTGCCACCAGCGGGTTCTCCACGGGACTAGCCTCGTGGAATGAGCAGTTCTTC.

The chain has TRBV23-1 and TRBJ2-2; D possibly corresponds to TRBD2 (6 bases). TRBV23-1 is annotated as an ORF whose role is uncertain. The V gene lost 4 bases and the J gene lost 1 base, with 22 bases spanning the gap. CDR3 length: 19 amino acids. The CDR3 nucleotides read TGCGCCAGCAGTCCGCTCCCCCGGAGGGTTGGAGAGAACACCGGGGAGCTGTTTTTT. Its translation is CASSPLPRRVGENTGELFF.

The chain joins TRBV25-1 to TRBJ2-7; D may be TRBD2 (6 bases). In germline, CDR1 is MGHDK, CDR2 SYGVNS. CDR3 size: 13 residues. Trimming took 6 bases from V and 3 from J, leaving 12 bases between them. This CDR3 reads CASSVGSNYEQYF. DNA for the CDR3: TGTGCCAGCAGCGTCGGGAGTAACTACGAGCAGTACTTC.

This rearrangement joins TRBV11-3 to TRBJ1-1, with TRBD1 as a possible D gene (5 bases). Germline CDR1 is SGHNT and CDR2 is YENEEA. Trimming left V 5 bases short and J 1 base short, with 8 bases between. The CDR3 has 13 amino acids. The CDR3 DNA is TGTGCCAGCAGCAGACAGAGGAACACTGAAGCTTTCTTT. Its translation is CASSRQRNTEAFF.

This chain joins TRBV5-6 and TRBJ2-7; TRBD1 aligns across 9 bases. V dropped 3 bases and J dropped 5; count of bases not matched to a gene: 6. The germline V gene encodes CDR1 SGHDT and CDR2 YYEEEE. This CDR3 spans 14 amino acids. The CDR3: CASSWGDRVNEQYF. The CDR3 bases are TGTGCCAGCAGCTGGGGGGACAGGGTGAACGAGCAGTACTTC.

The CDR3 DNA sequence: TGCAGCGTGTCTGGGGCGGCTGAAGCTTTCTTT. It is translated as CSVSGAAEAFF. The V and J genes are TRBV29-1 and TRBJ1-1; perhaps TRBD1 as D (5 bases). V lost 6 bases to trimming and J lost 6 bases, with 11 bases between them. The CDR3 length is 11 residues. Germline assignment: CDR1 SQVTM and CDR2 ANQGSEA.

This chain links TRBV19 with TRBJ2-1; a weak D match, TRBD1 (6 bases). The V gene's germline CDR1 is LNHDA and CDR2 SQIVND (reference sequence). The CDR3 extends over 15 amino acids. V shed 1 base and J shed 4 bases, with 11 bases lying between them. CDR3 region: CASSIVDSLYNEQFF. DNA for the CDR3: TGTGCCAGTAGTATAGTGGACAGCCTTTACAATGAGCAGTTCTTC. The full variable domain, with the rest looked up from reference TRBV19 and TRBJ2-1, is DGGITQSPKYLFRKEGQNVTLSCEQNLNHDAMYWYRQDPGQGLRLIYYSQIVNDFQKGDIAEGYSVSREKKESFPLTVTSAQKNPTAFYLCASSIVDSLYNEQFFGPGTRLTVL.